This TCR beta chain was documented in a study of vaccination and CD4 T cells after COVID-19. Study conclusions and caveats: Median about 90% of reactive clones detected in convalescent patients emerged only post-vaccination.

Remarks on this clonotype: The antigen remains undetermined.

Treatment described: 10-day PBMC culture with coronavirus spike peptide pools or control peptides (ViraFEST assay). CD4+ T cells that had been cultured provided DNA sequenced with the Oncomine TCR Beta short-read assay. TCRdb re-analysed the PCR reads in MiXCR, keeping a single row per CDR3 protein. This repertoire shows some 21,000 distinct CDR3 sequences, almost 50% found once; its top ten account for roughly 9%. The length of the CDR3 is 15 residues. Trimming took 3 bases from V and 5 from J; bases not matched to a gene: 4. CDR1 is SGHVS and CDR2 is FQNEAQ in the germline V gene. This chain connects TRBV7-8 to TRBJ2-5; the match to TRBD2 covers 12 bases. The sequenced sample consisted of CD4+ T cells from blood, cultured in vitro. This TCR was sampled from a human donor who had recovered from COVID-19. The CDR3 is CASSFSGTSGETQYF. DNA for the CDR3: TGTGCCAGCAGCTTCTCCGGGACTAGCGGGGAGACCCAGTACTTC.